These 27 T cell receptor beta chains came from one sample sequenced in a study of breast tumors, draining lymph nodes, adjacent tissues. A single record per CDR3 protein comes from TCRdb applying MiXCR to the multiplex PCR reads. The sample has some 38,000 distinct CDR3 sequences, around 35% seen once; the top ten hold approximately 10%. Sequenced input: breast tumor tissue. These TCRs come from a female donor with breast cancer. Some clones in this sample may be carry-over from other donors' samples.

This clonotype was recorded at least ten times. DNA for the CDR3: TGCGCCAGCAGCCAAGGTCAATCGGCTAGACAGCAGTATTTT. It encodes CASSQGQSARQQYF. The chain recombines TRBV4-3 with TRBJ2-3; D is unresolved. V was trimmed by 1 base and J by 11 bases, leaving 16 bases between them. CDR3 length equals 14 residues. The germline V gene encodes CDR1 LGHNA and CDR2 YSLEER.

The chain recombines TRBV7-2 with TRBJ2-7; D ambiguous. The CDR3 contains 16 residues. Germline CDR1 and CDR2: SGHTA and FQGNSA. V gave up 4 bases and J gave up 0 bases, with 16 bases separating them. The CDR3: CASSSFDNSFSYEQYF. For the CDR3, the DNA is TGTGCCAGCAGCTCCTTCGACAACTCCTTCTCCTACGAGCAGTACTTC. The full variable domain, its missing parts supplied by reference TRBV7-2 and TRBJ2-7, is GAGVSQSPSNKVTEKGKDVELRCDPISGHTALYWYRQSLGQGLEFLIYFQGNSAPDKSGLPSDRFSAERTGGSVSTLTIQRTQQEDSAVYLCASSSFDNSFSYEQYFGPGTRLTVT.

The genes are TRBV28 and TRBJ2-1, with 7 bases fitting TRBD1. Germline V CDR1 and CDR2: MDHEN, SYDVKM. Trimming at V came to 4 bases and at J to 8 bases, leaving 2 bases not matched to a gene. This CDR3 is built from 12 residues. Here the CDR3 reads CASSCQGDEQFF. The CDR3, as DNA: TGTGCCAGCAGTTGCCAGGGGGATGAGCAGTTCTTC.

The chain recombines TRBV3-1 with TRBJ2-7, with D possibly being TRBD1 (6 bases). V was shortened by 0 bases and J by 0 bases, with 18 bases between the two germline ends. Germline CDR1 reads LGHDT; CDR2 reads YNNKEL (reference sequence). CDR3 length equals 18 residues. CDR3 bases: TGTGCCAGCAGCCAAGATCGGGCAGGGGACCCTATCTCCTACGAGCAGTACTTC. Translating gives CASSQDRAGDPISYEQYF.

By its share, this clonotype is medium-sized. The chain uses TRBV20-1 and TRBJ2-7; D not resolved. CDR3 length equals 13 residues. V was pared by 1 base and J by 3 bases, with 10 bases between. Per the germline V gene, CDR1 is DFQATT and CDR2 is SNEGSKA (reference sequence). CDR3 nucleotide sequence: TGCAGTGCTAGAGGTCTGCTTTACTACGAGCAGTACTTC. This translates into CSARGLLYYEQYF.

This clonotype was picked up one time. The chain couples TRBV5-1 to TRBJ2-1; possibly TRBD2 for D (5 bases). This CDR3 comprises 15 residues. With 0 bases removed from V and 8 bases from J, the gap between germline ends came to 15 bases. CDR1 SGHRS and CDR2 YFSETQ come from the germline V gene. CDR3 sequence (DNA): TGCGCCAGCAGCTTGGTTAGCGAGAGCCCCGATGAGCAGTTCTTC. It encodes CASSLVSESPDEQFF.

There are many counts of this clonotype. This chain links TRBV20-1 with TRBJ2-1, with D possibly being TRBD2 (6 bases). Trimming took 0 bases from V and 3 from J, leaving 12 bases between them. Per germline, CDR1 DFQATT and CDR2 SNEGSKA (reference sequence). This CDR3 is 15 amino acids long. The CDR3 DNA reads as TGCAGTGCTAGAGATCTCACTAGCAACTACAATGAGCAGTTCTTC. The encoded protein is CSARDLTSNYNEQFF.

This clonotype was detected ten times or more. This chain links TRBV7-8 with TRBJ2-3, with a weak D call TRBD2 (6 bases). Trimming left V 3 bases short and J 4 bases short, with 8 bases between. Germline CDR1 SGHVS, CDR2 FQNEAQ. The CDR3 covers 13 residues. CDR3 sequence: CASSFSSADTQYF. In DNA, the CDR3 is TGTGCCAGCAGCTTTTCTAGCGCAGATACGCAGTATTTT.

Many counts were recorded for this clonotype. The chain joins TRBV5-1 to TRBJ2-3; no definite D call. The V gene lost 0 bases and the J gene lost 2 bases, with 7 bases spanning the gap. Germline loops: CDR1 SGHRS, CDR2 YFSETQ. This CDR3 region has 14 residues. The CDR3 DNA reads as TGCGCCAGCAGCTTGGGCTTATTCACAGATACGCAGTATTTT. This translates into CASSLGLFTDTQYF.

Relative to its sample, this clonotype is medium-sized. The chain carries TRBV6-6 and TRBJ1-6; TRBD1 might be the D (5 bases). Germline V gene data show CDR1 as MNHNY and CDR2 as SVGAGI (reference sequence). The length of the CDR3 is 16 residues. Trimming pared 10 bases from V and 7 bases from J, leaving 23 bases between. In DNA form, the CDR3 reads TGTGCCACCTCGGTCGGAGGGGAGGTTCGAAATTCACCCCTCCACTTT. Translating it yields CATSVGGEVRNSPLHF.

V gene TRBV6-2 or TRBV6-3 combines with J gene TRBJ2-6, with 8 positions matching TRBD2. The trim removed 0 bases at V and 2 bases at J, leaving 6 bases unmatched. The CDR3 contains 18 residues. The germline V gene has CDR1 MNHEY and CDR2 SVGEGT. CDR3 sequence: CASSYSGGRRAGANVLTF. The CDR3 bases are TGTGCCAGCAGTTACTCTGGCGGGAGGAGGGCTGGGGCCAACGTCCTGACTTTC.

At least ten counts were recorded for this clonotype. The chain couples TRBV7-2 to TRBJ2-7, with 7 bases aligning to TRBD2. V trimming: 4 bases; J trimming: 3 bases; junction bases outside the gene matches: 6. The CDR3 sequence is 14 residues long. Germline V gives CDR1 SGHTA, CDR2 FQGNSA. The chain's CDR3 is CASSSTSEYYEQYF. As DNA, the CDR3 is TGTGCCAGCAGCTCCACTAGCGAGTACTACGAGCAGTACTTC.

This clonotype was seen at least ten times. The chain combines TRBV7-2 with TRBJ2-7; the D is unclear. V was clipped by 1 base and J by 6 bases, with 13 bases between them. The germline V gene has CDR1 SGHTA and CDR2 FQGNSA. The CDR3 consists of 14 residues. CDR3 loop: CASSLVAGSLEQYF. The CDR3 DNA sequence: TGTGCCAGCAGCTTAGTAGCCGGGTCTCTCGAGCAGTACTTC.

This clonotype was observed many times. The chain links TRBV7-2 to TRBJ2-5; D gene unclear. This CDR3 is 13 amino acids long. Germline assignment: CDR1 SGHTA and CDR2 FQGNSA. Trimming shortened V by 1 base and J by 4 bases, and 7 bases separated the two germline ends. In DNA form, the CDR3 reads TGTGCCAGCAGCTTAGTTCCCATAGAGACCCAGTACTTC. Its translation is CASSLVPIETQYF.

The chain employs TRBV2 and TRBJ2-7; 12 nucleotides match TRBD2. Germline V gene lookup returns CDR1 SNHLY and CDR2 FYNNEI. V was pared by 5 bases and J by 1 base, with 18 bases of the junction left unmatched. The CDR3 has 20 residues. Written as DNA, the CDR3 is TGTGCCAGCAGTTACTTATTCGGGGCTAGCGGGAGGGCCTCATCCTACGAGCAGTACTTC. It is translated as CASSYLFGASGRASSYEQYF.

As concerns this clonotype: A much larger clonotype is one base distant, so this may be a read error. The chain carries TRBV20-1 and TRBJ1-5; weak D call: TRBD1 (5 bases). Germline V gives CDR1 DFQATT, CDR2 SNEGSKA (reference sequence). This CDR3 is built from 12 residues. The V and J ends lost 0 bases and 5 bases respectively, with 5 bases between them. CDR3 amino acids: CSAREGDQPQHF. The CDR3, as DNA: TGCAGTGCTAGAGAAGGGGATCAGCCCCAGCATTTT.

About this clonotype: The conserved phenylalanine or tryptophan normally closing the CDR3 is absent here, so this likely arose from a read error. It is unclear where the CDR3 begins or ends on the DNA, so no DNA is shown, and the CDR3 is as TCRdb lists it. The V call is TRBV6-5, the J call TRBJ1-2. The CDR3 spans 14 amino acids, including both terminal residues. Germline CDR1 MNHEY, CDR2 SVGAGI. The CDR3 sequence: CASSYGKWSYGYAL.

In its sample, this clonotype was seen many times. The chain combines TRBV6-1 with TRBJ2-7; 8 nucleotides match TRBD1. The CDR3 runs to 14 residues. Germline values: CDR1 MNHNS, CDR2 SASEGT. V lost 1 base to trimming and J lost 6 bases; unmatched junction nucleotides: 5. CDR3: CASSEVDRVGEQYF. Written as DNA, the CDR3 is TGTGCCAGCAGTGAAGTGGACAGGGTTGGCGAGCAGTACTTC.

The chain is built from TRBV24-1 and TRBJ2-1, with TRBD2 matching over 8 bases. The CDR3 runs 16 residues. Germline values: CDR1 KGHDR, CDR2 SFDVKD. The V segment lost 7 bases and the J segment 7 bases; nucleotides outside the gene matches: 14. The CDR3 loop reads CATSDPSGGGGNEQFF. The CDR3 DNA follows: TGTGCCACCAGCGATCCCTCGGGGGGGGGTGGTAATGAGCAGTTCTTC.

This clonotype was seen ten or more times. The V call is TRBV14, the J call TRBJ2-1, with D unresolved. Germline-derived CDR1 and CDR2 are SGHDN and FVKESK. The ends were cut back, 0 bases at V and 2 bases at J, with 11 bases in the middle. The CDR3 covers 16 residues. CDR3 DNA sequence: TGTGCCAGCAGCCAAGATGAGTACCACGCCTACAATGAGCAGTTCTTC. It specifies CASSQDEYHAYNEQFF. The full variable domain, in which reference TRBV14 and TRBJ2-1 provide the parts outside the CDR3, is EAGVTQFPSHSVIEKGQTVTLRCDPISGHDNLYWYRRVMGKEIKFLLHFVKESKQDESGMPNNRFLAERTGGTYSTLKVQPAELEDSGVYFCASSQDEYHAYNEQFFGPGTRLTVL.

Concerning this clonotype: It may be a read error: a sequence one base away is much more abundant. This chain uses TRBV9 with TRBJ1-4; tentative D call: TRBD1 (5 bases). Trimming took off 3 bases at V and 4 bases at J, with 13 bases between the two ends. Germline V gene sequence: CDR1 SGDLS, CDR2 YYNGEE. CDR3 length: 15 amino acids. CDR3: CASSGGAGINEKLFF. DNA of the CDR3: TGTGCCAGCAGCGGAGGGGCAGGGATTAATGAAAAACTGTTTTTT. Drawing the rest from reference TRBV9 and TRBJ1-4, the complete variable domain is DSGVTQTPKHLITATGQRVTLRCSPRSGDLSVYWYQQSLDQGLQFLIQYYNGEERAKGNILERFSAQQFPDLHSELNLSSLELGDSALYFCASSGGAGINEKLFFGSGTQLSVL.

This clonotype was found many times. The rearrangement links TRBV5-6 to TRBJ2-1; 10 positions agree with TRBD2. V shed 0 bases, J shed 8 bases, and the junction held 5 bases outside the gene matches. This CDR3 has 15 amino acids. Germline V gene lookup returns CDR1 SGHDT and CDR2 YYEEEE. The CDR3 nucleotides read TGTGCCAGCAGCTTGGAAGCGGGAGGGCCTTATGAGCAGTTCTTC. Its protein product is CASSLEAGGPYEQFF.

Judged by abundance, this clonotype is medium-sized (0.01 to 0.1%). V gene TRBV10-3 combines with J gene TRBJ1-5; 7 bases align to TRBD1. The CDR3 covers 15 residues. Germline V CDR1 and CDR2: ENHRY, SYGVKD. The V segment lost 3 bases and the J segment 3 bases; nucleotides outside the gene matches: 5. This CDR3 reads CAISDQQGTNQPQHF. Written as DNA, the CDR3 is TGTGCCATCAGTGACCAACAGGGGACCAATCAGCCCCAGCATTTT.

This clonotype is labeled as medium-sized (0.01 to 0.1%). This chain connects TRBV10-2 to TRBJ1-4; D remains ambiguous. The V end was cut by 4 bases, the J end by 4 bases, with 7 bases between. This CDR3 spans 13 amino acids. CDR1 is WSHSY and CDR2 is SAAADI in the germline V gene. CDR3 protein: CASSGQVNEKLFF. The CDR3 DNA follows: TGCGCCAGCAGTGGCCAGGTTAATGAAAAACTGTTTTTT.

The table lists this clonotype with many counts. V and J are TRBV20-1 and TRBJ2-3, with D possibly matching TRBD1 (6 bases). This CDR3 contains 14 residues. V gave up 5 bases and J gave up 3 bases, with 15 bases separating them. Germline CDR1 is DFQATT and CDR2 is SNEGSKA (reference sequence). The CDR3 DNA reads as TGCAGTGCTCCCAACAGGGTGGGGACAGATACGCAGTATTTT. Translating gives CSAPNRVGTDTQYF.

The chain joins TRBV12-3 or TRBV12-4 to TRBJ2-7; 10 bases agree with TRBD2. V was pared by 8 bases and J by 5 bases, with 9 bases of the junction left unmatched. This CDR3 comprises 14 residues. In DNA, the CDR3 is TGTGCCAGCGGGGTAGCGGGGGGTGCCAACGAGCAGTACTTC. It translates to CASGVAGGANEQYF.

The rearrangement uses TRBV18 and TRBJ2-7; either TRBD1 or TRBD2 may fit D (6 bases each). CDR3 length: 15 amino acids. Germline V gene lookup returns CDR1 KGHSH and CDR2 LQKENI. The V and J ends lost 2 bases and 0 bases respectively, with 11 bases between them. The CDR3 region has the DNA TGTGCCAGCTCACCAGTCCCGGGGGCCTCCTACGAGCAGTACTTC. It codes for CASSPVPGASYEQYF.